This TCR beta chain was sequenced in a study of regulatory T cells in long-lasting Graves disease. This clonotype was observed a handful of times. Time point reported: newly diagnosed GD, antithyroid drugs for less than 3 months. PBMCs were the source of the RNA used for TCR sequencing. Arm-PCR of CDR3 regions and iRepertoire HTBI primers were the basis on which TCR beta libraries were built. From the multiplex PCR reads, TCRdb called clonotypes with MiXCR, one entry per CDR3 protein. The table lists 500,000 to 700,000 distinct CDR3 sequences, approximately 15% of them singletons. The same sample was also studied in work on T cells in Graves' hyperthyroidism and ophthalmopathy.

The TCR comes from a young woman with Graves disease. The sample in question was peripheral blood mononuclear cells (PBMCs), obtained at new diagnosis, from a patient treated with antithyroid drugs.

The CDR3 region has the DNA TGTGCCATCAGGGACAGGGGGAGTCGAACTGAAGCTTTCTTT. It is translated as CAIRDRGSRTEAFF. The V gene is TRBV10-3, the J gene TRBJ1-1, with 10 bases lining up with TRBD1. The length of the CDR3 is 14 residues. The trim removed 6 bases at V and 5 bases at J, leaving 6 bases unmatched. Germline V gene lookup returns CDR1 ENHRY and CDR2 SYGVKD.